This T cell receptor beta chain was captured by sequencing in a study of cytomegalovirus exposure and HLA in healthy donors. Whole-study findings and limits: Sequencing likely caused a cluster of highly shared sequence variants.

Remarks on this clone: No antigen is known for it.

Germline CDR1 reads MNHEY; CDR2 reads SMNVEV (reference sequence). Trimming removed 3 bases from V and 3 bases from J, with 11 bases in between. The CDR3 has 14 residues. The PCR ran on 60 Vbeta and 13 Jbeta primers. Method: immunoSEQ multiplex PCR; TCRdb's copy keeps in-frame clones and lacks some. Of approximately 150,000 clones in the sample, about 74% were seen once. The chain combines TRBV27 with TRBJ1-1; the D gene is possibly TRBD1 (6 bases). The specimen was PBMCs. The clonotype originates from a woman aged 60 to 75 in good health and CMV-seronegative. The CDR3 protein is CASSFGQKYTEAFF. DNA of the CDR3: TGTGCCAGCAGTTTTGGACAGAAGTACACTGAAGCTTTCTTT.